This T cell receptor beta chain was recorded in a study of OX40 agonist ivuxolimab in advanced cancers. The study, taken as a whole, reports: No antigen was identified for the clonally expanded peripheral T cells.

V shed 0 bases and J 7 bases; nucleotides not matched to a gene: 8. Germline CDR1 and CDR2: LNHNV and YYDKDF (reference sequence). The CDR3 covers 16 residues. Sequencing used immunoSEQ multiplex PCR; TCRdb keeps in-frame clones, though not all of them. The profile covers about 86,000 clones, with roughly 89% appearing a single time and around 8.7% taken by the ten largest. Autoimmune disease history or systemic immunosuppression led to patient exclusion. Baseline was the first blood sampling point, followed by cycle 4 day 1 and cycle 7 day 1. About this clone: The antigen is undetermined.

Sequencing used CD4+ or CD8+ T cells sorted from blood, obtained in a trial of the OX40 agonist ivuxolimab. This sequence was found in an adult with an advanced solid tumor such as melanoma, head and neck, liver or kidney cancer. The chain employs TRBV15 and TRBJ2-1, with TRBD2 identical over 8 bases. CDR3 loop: CATSRELGTSINEQFF. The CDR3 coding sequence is TGTGCCACCAGCAGAGAGCTGGGGACTAGTATAAATGAGCAGTTCTTC.